The clone carrying this T cell receptor beta chain was seen only a few times. Its antigen is undetermined. The authors sorted CD4+ naive, central memory, regulatory and stem cell-like memory cells via CD45RO/CCR7/CD25/CD127/CD95/CD27. Sorting produced populations that all topped 98% purity. Germline loops: CDR1 ENHRY, CDR2 SYGVKD. This CDR3 region has 12 residues. Deletions cut 10 bases from V and 7 bases from J, with 14 bases between. The record originates from a study of beta chain features in type 1 diabetes. What was sequenced were expressed TCRB transcripts, since all of the isolated RNA had been reverse transcribed. TCRdb's copy holds only in-frame clones and misses some; the assay was immunoSEQ multiplex PCR. The sample has about 740,000 clones, over 10% seen once; the top ten hold roughly 0.022%. Regarding the study as a whole: Diminished insertions and augmented deletions at VDJ junctions characterized type 1 diabetes patients. Patients with Type 1 diabetes showed moderately but significantly shorter TCRB CDR3s in all four CD4+ subsets. Researchers reported that naive, central memory and Treg TCRB repertoires appeared more similar in patients than in healthy donors.

The genes are TRBV10-3 and TRBJ2-1, with D tentatively TRBD1 (6 bases). Specimen: naive CD4+ T cells from blood. This receptor was obtained from a man younger than 35 with type 1 diabetes. CDR3 residues: CATLGQGNEQFF. The CDR3 nucleotides are TGTGCCACCCTAGGGCAGGGGAATGAGCAGTTCTTC.